This entry lists 23 T cell receptor beta chains sequenced from one sample in a study of cytomegalovirus exposure and HLA in healthy donors. A multiplex PCR was run with 60 Vbeta primers and 13 Jbeta primers. Sequencing used immunoSEQ multiplex PCR; TCRdb keeps in-frame clones, though not all of them. The sample gives about 160,000 clones, 70% to 80% of which show up once; 1.3% is in the top ten. Source material: PBMCs. These receptors all come from a woman in her forties or fifties in good health and CMV-seronegative.

The rearrangement joins TRBV7-2 to TRBJ2-7; the D gene is possibly TRBD1 (6 bases). The CDR3 is 14 amino acids. Germline V gives CDR1 SGHTA, CDR2 FQGNSA. V lost 3 bases and J lost 2, with 11 bases in between. The CDR3, as DNA: TGTGCCAGCAGCTTTCACAGGGTCCCCTACGAGCAGTACTTC. Protein sequence: CASSFHRVPYEQYF.

In its sample, this clone was seen a few times. The genes are TRBV7-8 and TRBJ1-2, with D possibly being TRBD1 (6 bases). V lost 0 bases to trimming and J lost 0 bases, with 8 bases between them. In germline, CDR1 is SGHVS, CDR2 FQNEAQ. CDR3 length equals 15 residues. Written as DNA, the CDR3 is TGTGCCAGCAGCTTAGCGGGACAAGCTAACTATGGCTACACCTTC. Translation: CASSLAGQANYGYTF.

With regard to this clone: The sample holds other DNA sequences that translate to the same CDR3. This chain links TRBV28 with TRBJ2-7, with 10 bases identical to TRBD2. CDR1 is MDHEN, CDR2 SYDVKM, per germline. The CDR3 loop spans 15 amino acids. The V gene end was trimmed by 3 bases and the J gene end by 2 bases; junction bases not matched to a gene: 4. CDR3 loop: CASSLRTSGTYEQYF. CDR3 nucleotides: TGTGCCAGCAGTTTGCGAACTAGCGGGACCTACGAGCAGTACTTC.

This clone was counted a few times. The chain recombines TRBV4-2 with TRBJ2-1; TRBD2 matches at 10 bases. CDR1 and CDR2 (germline): LGHNA, YNFKEQ. V dropped 0 bases and J dropped 6; count of bases not matched to a gene: 5. The CDR3 totals 16 residues. The CDR3 DNA reads as TGTGCCAGCAGCCAAGAACCTAGCGGGAGTTCCAATGAGCAGTTCTTC. Translation gives CASSQEPSGSSNEQFF.

The chain combines TRBV19 with TRBJ2-5, with 10 bases identical to TRBD2. The CDR3 has 15 residues. V was pared by 8 bases and J by 7 bases, with 13 bases of the junction left unmatched. Germline assignment: CDR1 LNHDA and CDR2 SQIVND (reference sequence). The CDR3 nucleotides are TGTGCCAGTCGCAAGCGGGAGGGGGGTCTTGCGACCCAGTACTTC. This gives the protein CASRKREGGLATQYF. Full variable domain (outside the CDR3, taken from reference TRBV19 and TRBJ2-5): DGGITQSPKYLFRKEGQNVTLSCEQNLNHDAMYWYRQDPGQGLRLIYYSQIVNDFQKGDIAEGYSVSREKKESFPLTVTSAQKNPTAFYLCASRKREGGLATQYFGPGTRLLVL.

Only one count was recorded for this clone. The rearrangement links TRBV7-9 to TRBJ2-2; D ambiguous. Deletions cut 5 bases from V and 4 bases from J, with 8 bases between. Germline CDR1 reads SEHNR; CDR2 reads FQNEAQ (reference sequence). The CDR3 spans 13 residues. CDR3 coding DNA: TGTGCCAGCAGCCCGGTGGTCACCGGGGAGCTGTTTTTT. Its translation is CASSPVVTGELFF. Full variable domain (outside the CDR3, taken from reference TRBV7-9 and TRBJ2-2): DTGVSQNPRHKITKRGQNVTFRCDPISEHNRLYWYRQTLGQGPEFLTYFQNEAQLEKSRLLSDRFSAERPKGSFSTLEIQRTEQGDSAMYLCASSPVVTGELFFGEGSRLTVL.

This CDR3 reads CASSLDRLMEAFF. The CDR3 DNA is TGTGCCAGCAGCCTCGACAGGTTAATGGAAGCTTTCTTT. J is TRBJ1-1 and V is TRBV11-2, with a weak D call TRBD1 (6 bases). Trimming took 5 bases from V and 8 from J, leaving 15 bases between them. CDR3 length: 13 amino acids. CDR1 and CDR2 (germline): SGHAT, FQNNGV.

This chain connects TRBV9 to TRBJ1-2; maybe TRBD1 (5 bases). From germline, CDR1 is SGDLS and CDR2 YYNGEE. This CDR3 spans 16 amino acids. The germline V and J ends were trimmed by 0 bases and 4 bases, with 16 bases remaining between them. The DNA of the CDR3 is TGTGCCAGCAGCGTAGAGTCGTGGGGCAGCCTCTATGGCTACACCTTC. Its protein product is CASSVESWGSLYGYTF.

This clone was seen more than once but under ten times. The rearrangement links TRBV7-3 to TRBJ1-2, with no clear D. The CDR3 is 14 residues long. CDR1 is SGHTA, CDR2 FQGTGA, per germline. Trimming shortened V by 4 bases and J by 8 bases, and 17 bases separated the two germline ends. The CDR3 coding sequence is TGTGCCAGCAGCTCGACACCGGGAGGATTAGGCTACACCTTC. The encoded protein is CASSSTPGGLGYTF.

The chain employs TRBV28 and TRBJ2-7; D not certain. The CDR3 length is 16 residues. V lost 3 bases to trimming and J lost 4 bases, with 19 bases between them. In germline, CDR1 is MDHEN, CDR2 SYDVKM. CDR3 nucleotide sequence: TGTGCCAGCAGTTTGGGTGCTTCCGCAGGAACTTACGAGCAGTACTTC. Residues: CASSLGASAGTYEQYF.

The chain links TRBV27 to TRBJ2-7; a possible D gene is TRBD2 (5 bases). The germline CDR1 and CDR2 sequences are MNHEY and SMNVEV (reference sequence). This CDR3 has 13 amino acids. V lost 6 bases, J lost 3 bases, and 12 bases lay in between. DNA for the CDR3: TGTGCCAGCAGGGGGTCGGGATTCTACGAGCAGTACTTC. Protein product: CASRGSGFYEQYF.

The chain joins TRBV5-4 to TRBJ2-7, with D perhaps matching TRBD2 (5 bases). The CDR3 spans 14 residues. V lost 0 bases and J lost 5, with 12 bases in between. Germline V gene data show CDR1 as SGHNT and CDR2 as YYREEE (reference sequence). The CDR3, as DNA: TGTGCCAGCAGCTTGGCGTTTCCCGGGGACGAGCAGTACTTC. Translating gives CASSLAFPGDEQYF.

The count of this clone is one. The CDR3 sequence is CASISSGISYNEQFF. CDR3 coding DNA: TGTGCCAGCATCTCTAGCGGGATATCCTACAATGAGCAGTTCTTC. The chain employs TRBV28 and TRBJ2-1, with TRBD2 identical over 9 bases. V lost 7 bases, J lost 1 base, and 5 bases stayed unmatched. Germline lookup yields CDR1 MDHEN and CDR2 SYDVKM. This CDR3 is 15 amino acids long.

J is TRBJ1-2 and V is TRBV28, with 12 nucleotides matching TRBD1. Germline-derived CDR1 and CDR2 are MDHEN and SYDVKM. The trim removed 8 bases at V and 8 bases at J, leaving 9 bases unmatched. This CDR3 region has 14 residues. The CDR3 loop is CASRDRGRLEGYTF. The CDR3 DNA follows: TGTGCCAGCCGGGACAGGGGGCGACTCGAAGGCTACACCTTC.

This chain links TRBV5-1 with TRBJ2-5; TRBD2 matches 7 bases. The J call may be incorrect, as the DNA end agrees better with TRBJ2-7. The V gene's germline CDR1 is SGHRS and CDR2 YFSETQ. This CDR3 comprises 15 residues. The CDR3 nucleotides are TGCGCCAGCAGCTTGAGTTCGCGGGGGACCTACGAGCAGTACTTC. Residues: CASSLSSRGTYEQYF.

A few counts support this clone. This chain uses TRBV7-2 with TRBJ2-1, with D maybe TRBD1 (6 bases). The CDR3 is 13 amino acids. Germline assignment: CDR1 SGHTA and CDR2 FQGNSA. Deletions cut 6 bases from V and 9 bases from J, with 15 bases between. The CDR3 loop is CASRPYQGSEQFF. CDR3 DNA: TGTGCCAGCAGACCGTACCAGGGGAGTGAGCAGTTCTTC.

This chain joins TRBV27 and TRBJ2-7; no firm D call. Germline assignment: CDR1 MNHEY and CDR2 SMNVEV (reference sequence). This CDR3 is built from 11 residues. Trimming pared 5 bases from V and 4 bases from J, leaving 6 bases between. The CDR3 region has the DNA TGTGCCAGCAGTCACGGGTACGAGCAGTACTTC. Protein product: CASSHGYEQYF.

V usage is TRBV19 and J usage is TRBJ2-1; D is possibly TRBD1 (6 bases). This CDR3 is 14 amino acids long. V dropped 6 bases and J dropped 0 bases, with 9 bases sitting between them. Germline V CDR1 and CDR2: LNHDA, SQIVND (reference sequence). The DNA for the CDR3 is TGTGCCAGTAGAAGGGGGAACTCCTACAATGAGCAGTTCTTC. Protein product: CASRRGNSYNEQFF.

This sequence joins TRBV5-4 and TRBJ2-7; 11 nucleotides align to TRBD2. The V and J ends lost 2 bases and 6 bases, in that order; junction bases with no gene match: 4. Germline V CDR1 and CDR2: SGHNT, YYREEE (reference sequence). The CDR3 is 14 residues long. CDR3 in DNA: TGTGCCAGCAGCTTCACTAGCGGGAGTTTCGAGCAGTACTTC. This sequence encodes CASSFTSGSFEQYF.

The genes are TRBV5-4 and TRBJ2-7; TRBD2 matches at 15 bases. The CDR3 has 16 residues. Germline trimming cut 3 bases from V and 9 bases from J; bases unmatched to any gene: 10. Germline-derived CDR1 and CDR2 are SGHNT and YYREEE (reference sequence). CDR3 DNA sequence: TGTGCCAGCAGCTCCGGAAGGACTAGCGGGGGGGCTGGGCAGTACTTC. Protein: CASSSGRTSGGAGQYF.

This chain links TRBV5-1 with TRBJ2-5; D remains unclear. Trimming took off 1 base at V and 1 base at J, with 8 bases between the two ends. The CDR3 totals 14 residues. Germline V lookup: CDR1 SGHRS, CDR2 YFSETQ. CDR3 coding DNA: TGCGCCAGCAGCTTGCGAGCGCTCCAAGAGACCCAGTACTTC. It yields the protein CASSLRALQETQYF.

This clone was detected only once. The rearrangement links TRBV5-1 to TRBJ2-1; 13 nucleotides agree with TRBD2. Losses at the gene ends were 1 base for V and 1 base for J; bases not matched to a gene: 11. Germline CDR1 and CDR2: SGHRS and YFSETQ. This CDR3 region has 20 residues. The CDR3 DNA follows: TGCGCCAGCAGCTTGCGCGTACTAGCGGGGGGGCCTGTGTCCTACAATGAGCAGTTCTTC. This encodes CASSLRVLAGGPVSYNEQFF.

The chain has TRBV4-2 and TRBJ2-3, with TRBD2 as a possible D gene (5 bases). V was pared by 0 bases and J by 0 bases, with 22 bases between. This CDR3 is 20 amino acids long. Germline values: CDR1 LGHNA, CDR2 YNFKEQ. CDR3 region: CASSQEGGSGLAASTDTQYF. The CDR3 nucleotides read TGTGCCAGCAGCCAAGAAGGTGGGAGTGGGCTAGCAGCTAGCACAGATACGCAGTATTTT.